Many counts were recorded for the clone carrying this T cell receptor (beta chain). Its cognate antigen is unknown. Among the hyperthyroidism patients, all were newly diagnosed, aged 18 to 65, with under 2 months' duration. Serum thyroxine and TRAb, along with clinical symptoms, thyroid ultrasound and orbital computed tomography, were what diagnosis relied on. This record comes from a study of Graves' ophthalmopathy and Graves' hyperthyroidism. The study, taken as a whole, reports: A 13-signature model separated ophthalmopathy from stable hyperthyroidism, reaching about 88% sensitivity and less than 82% specificity cross-validated. Blood was where most expanded thyroid clonotypes above 0.001 frequency also turned up.

Trimming cost V 2 bases and J 7 bases, with 15 bases left between them. The CDR3 has 14 amino acids. Germline values: CDR1 SGHDT, CDR2 YYEEEE. For repertoire sequencing, the TCR beta CDR3 regions were amplified from RNA transcripts. HTBI-primed RT-PCR formed the first round, and a multiplex PCR formed the second. A single record per CDR3 protein comes from TCRdb applying MiXCR to the multiplex PCR reads. The sample lists 900,000 to 1,200,000 distinct CDR3 sequences, 35% to 45% occurring once. Specimen: peripheral blood or thyroid tissue (not recorded which). The receptor's source is an adult man with Graves' hyperthyroidism. The genes are TRBV5-6 and TRBJ2-5; D not resolved. The CDR3 DNA reads as TGTGCCAGCAGCTTCGGATCGGGCGTCGGGACCCAGTACTTC. Protein: CASSFGSGVGTQYF.